The TCR beta chain under discussion was sequenced for a study of OX40 agonist ivuxolimab in advanced cancers. For the study at large: Every 2 weeks, patients received ivuxolimab intravenously, dosed at 0.01 to 10 mg/kg.

Profiling relied on immunoSEQ multiplex PCR, and the TCRdb table lists in-frame clones only, not all of them. The table includes fewer than 85,000 clones, roughly three quarters detected once. Findings and limits, study-wide: Both blood CD4+ and CD8+ T cells showed clonal growth by week 6 at 0.1 to 3.0 mg/kg.

As to this clone: Its antigen remains unidentified.

The germline CDR1 and CDR2 sequences are MNHEY and SMNVEV (reference sequence). This CDR3 is built from 15 residues. V gave up 3 bases and J gave up 0 bases, with 11 bases separating them. The chain has TRBV27 and TRBJ1-1, with a possible D match to TRBD1 (6 bases). Sequenced material: CD4+ or CD8+ T cells sorted from blood, taken in a trial of the OX40 agonist ivuxolimab. The receptor was derived from an adult with an advanced solid tumor such as melanoma, head and neck, liver or kidney cancer. The CDR3, as DNA: TGTGCCAGCAGTTTGGCGGGGGCGGTGAACACTGAAGCTTTCTTT. It yields the protein CASSLAGAVNTEAFF.